The source of this T cell receptor (beta chain) is a study of tumor-infiltrating lymphocytes in primary liver carcinoma. Study-level information: Samples yielded about 3.65 to 8 million productive TCRbeta reads, similar across tissue types.

The CDR3 length is 14 residues. Germline V gene lookup returns CDR1 SGHAT and CDR2 FQNNGV. Constant-region priming of 500 ng total RNA yielded TCR beta cDNA. Employing slightly modified ARM-PCR, three nested multiplex PCR rounds were run, and these gave rise to the TCR beta libraries. The opening two PCR rounds, ten to eleven cycles each, paired TRBV1-TRBV30 forward primers with a C-beta reverse primer. One entry per CDR3 protein, called by TCRdb with MiXCR from the multiplex PCR reads. The repertoire includes around 100,000 distinct CDR3 sequences, 65% to 75% of them detected once, and around 12% sits in the top ten. Investigators took RNA and DNA out together from about 21-30 mg of unsorted bulk tissue. Patients diagnosed with primary liver carcinoma received treatment through surgical resection.

The chain combines TRBV11-2 with TRBJ2-7, with no clear D. Sequenced: liver tumor tissue from sampling region 2. The subset denotes: tumor region T2, inferior pole. The sequence derives from a woman aged 55-70 years with primary liver carcinoma and hepatitis B virus infection. The CDR3 nucleotides are TGTCCCAACAGCTTAGATATGGTCGGTTACGAGCAGTACTTC. Its protein is CPNSLDMVGYEQYF.